The next 3 T cell receptor beta chains were all read from a single sample in a study of regulatory T cells in long-lasting Graves disease. The TCR beta library used iRepertoire HTBI primers with Arm-PCR amplification of CDR3. Via MiXCR, TCRdb re-called the multiplex PCR reads, giving one row per CDR3 protein. The sample has a few hundred thousand distinct CDR3 sequences, 12% seen once. Time point noted: newly diagnosed GD, antithyroid drugs for less than 3 months. The TCR library was prepared using RNA isolated from PBMCs. This same sample was also taken into another study, of T cells in Graves' hyperthyroidism and ophthalmopathy.

This sample comprised peripheral blood mononuclear cells (PBMCs), obtained at new diagnosis, from a patient treated with antithyroid drugs. The receptors derive from a woman aged 18 to 35 with Graves disease.

Many counts were recorded for this clonotype. The chain combines TRBV12-3 or TRBV12-4 with TRBJ1-2, with 8 bases matching TRBD1. CDR3 length: 13 residues. V lost 6 bases, J lost 8 bases, and 8 bases stayed unmatched. CDR3 nucleotides: TGTGCCAGCAGCCGCAGGGGGCAAGGCGGCTACACCTTC. Its translation is CASSRRGQGGYTF.

This rearrangement joins TRBV19 to TRBJ2-7; 10 nucleotides align to TRBD1. Germline lookup yields CDR1 LNHDA and CDR2 SQIVND (reference sequence). The CDR3 sequence is 13 residues long. The J segment lost 7 bases and the V segment lost 6 bases, leaving 6 bases of the junction unmatched. The CDR3 region is CASSRDRGPEQYF. CDR3 coding DNA: TGTGCCAGTAGCCGGGACAGGGGACCGGAGCAGTACTTC.

This clonotype was observed at least ten times. The chain combines TRBV5-5 with TRBJ2-3, with 14 bases identical to TRBD2. Per germline, CDR1 SGHKS and CDR2 YYEKEE (reference sequence). V was clipped by 4 bases and J by 0 bases; unmatched bases: 13. This CDR3 contains 20 residues. The CDR3 region has the DNA TGTGCCAGCAGCCTACTCGGGACTAGCGGGGGCCGGATCAGCACAGATACGCAGTATTTT. Protein sequence: CASSLLGTSGGRISTDTQYF.